This entry features one T cell receptor (beta chain) sequence. This table comes from immunoSEQ multiplex PCR, and its TCRdb copy is limited to in-frame clones, with some not included. The sample consists of about 220,000 clones, about four fifths of them appearing once. This record belongs to a study of blood T cell repertoires in COVID-19. CDR3 length equals 14 residues. Trimming removed 8 bases from V and 3 bases from J; junction bases left unmatched: 10. Germline assignment: CDR1 MDHEN and CDR2 SYDVKM. The J gene is TRBJ2-7, the V gene TRBV28; TRBD2 aligns across 7 bases. This sequence originates from a woman aged 40 to 49 who had recovered from COVID-19. Sequencing input: PBMCs or T cells enriched from blood (not recorded which). Here the CDR3 reads CASALGLADYEQYF. Here the CDR3 DNA reads TGTGCCAGCGCCTTGGGGCTAGCGGACTACGAGCAGTACTTC.